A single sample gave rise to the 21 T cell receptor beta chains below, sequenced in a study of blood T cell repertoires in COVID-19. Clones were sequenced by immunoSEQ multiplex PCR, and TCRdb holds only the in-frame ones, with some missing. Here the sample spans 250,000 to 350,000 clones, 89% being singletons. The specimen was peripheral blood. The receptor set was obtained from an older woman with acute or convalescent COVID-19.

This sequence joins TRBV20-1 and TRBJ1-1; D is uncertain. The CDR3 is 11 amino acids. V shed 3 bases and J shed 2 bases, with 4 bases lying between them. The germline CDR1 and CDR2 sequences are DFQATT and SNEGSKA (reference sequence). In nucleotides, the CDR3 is TGCAGTGCTAGTCATAACACTGAAGCTTTCTTT. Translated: CSASHNTEAFF.

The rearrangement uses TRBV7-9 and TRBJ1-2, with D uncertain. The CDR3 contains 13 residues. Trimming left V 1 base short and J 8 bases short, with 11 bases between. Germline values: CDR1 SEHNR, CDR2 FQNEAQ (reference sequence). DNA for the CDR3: TGTGCCAGCAGCTTAGGCGGCGCGGGAGGCTACACCTTC. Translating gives CASSLGGAGGYTF. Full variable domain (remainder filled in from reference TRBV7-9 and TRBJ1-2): DTGVSQNPRHKITKRGQNVTFRCDPISEHNRLYWYRQTLGQGPEFLTYFQNEAQLEKSRLLSDRFSAERPKGSFSTLEIQRTEQGDSAMYLCASSLGGAGGYTFGSGTRLTVV.

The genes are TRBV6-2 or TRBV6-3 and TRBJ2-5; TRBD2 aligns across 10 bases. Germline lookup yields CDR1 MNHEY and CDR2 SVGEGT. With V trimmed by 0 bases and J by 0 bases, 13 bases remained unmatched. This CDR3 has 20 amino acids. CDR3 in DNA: TGTGCCAGCAGTTACTCGATAGCGGGGGGTTCGGATTTGTACCAAGAGACCCAGTACTTC. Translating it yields CASSYSIAGGSDLYQETQYF.

CDR3 protein: CASRLQVLSGNTIYF. The DNA for the CDR3 is TGTGCCAGCAGGCTACAGGTTCTCTCTGGAAACACCATATATTTT. This chain joins TRBV2 and TRBJ1-3, with TRBD1 as a possible D gene (5 bases). The CDR3 totals 15 residues. Deletions cut 6 bases from V and 0 bases from J, with 12 bases between. CDR1 and CDR2 from the germline V gene are SNHLY and FYNNEI.

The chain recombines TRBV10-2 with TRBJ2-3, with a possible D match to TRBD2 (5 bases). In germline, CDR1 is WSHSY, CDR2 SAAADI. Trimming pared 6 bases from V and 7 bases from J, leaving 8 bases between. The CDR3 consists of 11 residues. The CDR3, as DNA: TGCGCCAGCAGGAGGGAGAATACGCAGTATTTT. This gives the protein CASRRENTQYF.

This chain's CDR3 is CASSTLGAAFF. The CDR3 DNA follows: TGTGCCAGCAGCACACTTGGGGCGGCTTTCTTT. V usage is TRBV12-3 or TRBV12-4 and J usage is TRBJ1-1; weak D call: TRBD1 (5 bases). CDR3 length equals 11 residues. Between the trimmed V and J ends, which lost 6 bases and 11 bases, there was a span of 13 bases.

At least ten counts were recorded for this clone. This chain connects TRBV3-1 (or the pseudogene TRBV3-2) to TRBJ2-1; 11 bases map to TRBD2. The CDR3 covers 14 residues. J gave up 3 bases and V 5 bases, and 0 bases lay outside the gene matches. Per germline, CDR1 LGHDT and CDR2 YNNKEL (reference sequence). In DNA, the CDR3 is TGTGCCAGCAGCACTAGCGGGGGCTACAATGAGCAGTTCTTC. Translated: CASSTSGGYNEQFF.

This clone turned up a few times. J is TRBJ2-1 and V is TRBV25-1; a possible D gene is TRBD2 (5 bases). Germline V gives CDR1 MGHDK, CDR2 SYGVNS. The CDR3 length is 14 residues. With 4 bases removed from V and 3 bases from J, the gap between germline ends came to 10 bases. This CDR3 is CASSGGKHYNEQFF. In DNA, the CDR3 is TGTGCCAGCAGTGGAGGGAAACACTACAATGAGCAGTTCTTC.

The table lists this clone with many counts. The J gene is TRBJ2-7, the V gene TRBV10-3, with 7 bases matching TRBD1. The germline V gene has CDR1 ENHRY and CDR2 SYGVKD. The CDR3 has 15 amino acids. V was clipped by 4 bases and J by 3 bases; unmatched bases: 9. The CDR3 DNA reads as TGTGCCATCAGTGGGGGGCAGGGGGTTAACTACGAGCAGTACTTC. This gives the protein CAISGGQGVNYEQYF.

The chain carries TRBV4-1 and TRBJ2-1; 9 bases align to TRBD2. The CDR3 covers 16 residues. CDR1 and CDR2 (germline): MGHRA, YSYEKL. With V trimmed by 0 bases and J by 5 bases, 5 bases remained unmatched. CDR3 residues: CASSQEVAGADNEQFF. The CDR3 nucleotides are TGCGCCAGCAGCCAAGAAGTAGCGGGGGCCGACAATGAGCAGTTCTTC.

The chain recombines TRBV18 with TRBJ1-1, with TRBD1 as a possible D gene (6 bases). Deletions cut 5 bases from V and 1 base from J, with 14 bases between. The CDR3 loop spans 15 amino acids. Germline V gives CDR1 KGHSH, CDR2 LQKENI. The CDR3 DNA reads TGTGCCAGCTCAGAGTACAGGGTGGAGAACACTGAAGCTTTCTTT. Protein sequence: CASSEYRVENTEAFF.

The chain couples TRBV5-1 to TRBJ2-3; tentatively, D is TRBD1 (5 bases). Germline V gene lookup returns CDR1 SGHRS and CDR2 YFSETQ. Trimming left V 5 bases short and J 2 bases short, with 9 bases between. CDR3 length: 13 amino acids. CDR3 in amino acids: CASRSDITDTQYF. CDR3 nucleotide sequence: TGCGCCAGCAGGTCGGACATCACAGATACGCAGTATTTT.

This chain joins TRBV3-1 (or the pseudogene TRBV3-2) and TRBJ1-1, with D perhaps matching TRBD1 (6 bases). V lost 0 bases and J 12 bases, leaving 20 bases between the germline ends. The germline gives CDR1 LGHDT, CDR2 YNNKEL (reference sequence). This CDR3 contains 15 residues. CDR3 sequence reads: CASSQDLSGAGETFF. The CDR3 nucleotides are TGTGCCAGCAGCCAAGATCTTTCAGGGGCCGGGGAAACTTTCTTT.

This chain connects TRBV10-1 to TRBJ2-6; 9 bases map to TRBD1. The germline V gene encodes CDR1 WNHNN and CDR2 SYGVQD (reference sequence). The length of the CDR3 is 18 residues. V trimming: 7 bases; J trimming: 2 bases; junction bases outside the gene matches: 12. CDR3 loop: CASNGSLYRGPGANVLTF. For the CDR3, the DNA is TGCGCCAGCAATGGCAGCCTGTACAGGGGGCCTGGGGCCAACGTCCTGACTTTC.

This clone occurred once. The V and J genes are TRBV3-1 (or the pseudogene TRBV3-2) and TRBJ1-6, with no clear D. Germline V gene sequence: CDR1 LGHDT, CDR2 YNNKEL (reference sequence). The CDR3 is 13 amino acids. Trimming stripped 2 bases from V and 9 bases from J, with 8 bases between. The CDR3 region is CASSQIGSSPLHF. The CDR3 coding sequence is TGTGCCAGCAGCCAAATCGGGAGTTCACCCCTCCACTTT.

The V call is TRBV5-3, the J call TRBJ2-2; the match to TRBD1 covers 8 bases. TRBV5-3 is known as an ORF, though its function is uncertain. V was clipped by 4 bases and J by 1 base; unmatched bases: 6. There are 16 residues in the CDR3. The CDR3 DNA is TGTGCCAGAAGCCCGGCCGGGACAGGGAACACCGGGGAGCTGTTTTTT. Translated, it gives CARSPAGTGNTGELFF.

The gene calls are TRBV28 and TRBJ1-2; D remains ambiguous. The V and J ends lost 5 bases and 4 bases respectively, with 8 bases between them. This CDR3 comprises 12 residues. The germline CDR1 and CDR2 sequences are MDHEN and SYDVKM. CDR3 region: CASSPRTYGYTF. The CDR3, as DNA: TGTGCCAGCAGTCCGCGAACCTATGGCTACACCTTC.

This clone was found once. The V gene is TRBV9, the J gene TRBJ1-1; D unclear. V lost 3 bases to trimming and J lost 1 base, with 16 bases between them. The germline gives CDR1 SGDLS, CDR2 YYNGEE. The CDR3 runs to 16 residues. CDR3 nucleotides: TGTGCCAGCAGCGCCCGCCTGAGTCGGGGGAACACTGAAGCTTTCTTT. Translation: CASSARLSRGNTEAFF. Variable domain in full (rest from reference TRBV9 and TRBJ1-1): DSGVTQTPKHLITATGQRVTLRCSPRSGDLSVYWYQQSLDQGLQFLIQYYNGEERAKGNILERFSAQQFPDLHSELNLSSLELGDSALYFCASSARLSRGNTEAFFGQGTRLTVV.

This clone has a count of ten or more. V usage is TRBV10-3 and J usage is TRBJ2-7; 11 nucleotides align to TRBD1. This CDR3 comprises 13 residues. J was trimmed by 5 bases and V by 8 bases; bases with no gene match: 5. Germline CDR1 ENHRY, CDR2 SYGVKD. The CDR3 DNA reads TGTGCCATCCAAGGACAGGGGGCTAACGAGCAGTACTTC. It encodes CAIQGQGANEQYF.

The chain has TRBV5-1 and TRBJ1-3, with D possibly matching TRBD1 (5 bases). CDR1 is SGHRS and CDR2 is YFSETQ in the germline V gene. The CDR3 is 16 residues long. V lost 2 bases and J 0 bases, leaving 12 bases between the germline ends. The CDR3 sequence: CASSLSGGNSGNTIYF. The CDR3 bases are TGCGCCAGCAGCTTAAGCGGGGGAAACTCTGGAAACACCATATATTTT.

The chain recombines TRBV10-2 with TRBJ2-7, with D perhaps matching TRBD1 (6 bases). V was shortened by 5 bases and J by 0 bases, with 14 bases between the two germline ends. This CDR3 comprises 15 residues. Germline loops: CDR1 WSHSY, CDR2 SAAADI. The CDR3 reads CASSPTGRSSYEQYF. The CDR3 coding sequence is TGCGCCAGCAGTCCCACAGGGCGAAGCTCCTACGAGCAGTACTTC.